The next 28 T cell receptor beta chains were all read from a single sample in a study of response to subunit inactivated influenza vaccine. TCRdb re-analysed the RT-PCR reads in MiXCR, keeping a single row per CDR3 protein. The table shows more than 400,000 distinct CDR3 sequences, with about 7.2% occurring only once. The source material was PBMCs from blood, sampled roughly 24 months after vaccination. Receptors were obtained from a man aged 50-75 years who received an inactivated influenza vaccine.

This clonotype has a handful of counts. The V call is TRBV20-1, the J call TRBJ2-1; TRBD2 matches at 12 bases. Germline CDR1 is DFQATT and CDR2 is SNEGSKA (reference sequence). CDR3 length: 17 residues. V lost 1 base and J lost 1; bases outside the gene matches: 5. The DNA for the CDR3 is TGCAGTGCTAGAGCCTTAACTAGCGGGGGGTCCTACAATGAGCAGTTCTTC. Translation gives CSARALTSGGSYNEQFF.

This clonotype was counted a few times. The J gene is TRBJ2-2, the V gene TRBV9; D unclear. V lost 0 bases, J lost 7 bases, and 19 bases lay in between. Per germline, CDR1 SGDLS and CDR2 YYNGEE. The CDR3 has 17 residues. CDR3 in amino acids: CASSVGGSRNVDGELFF. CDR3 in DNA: TGTGCCAGCAGCGTAGGGGGTAGCCGGAACGTGGACGGGGAGCTGTTTTTT.

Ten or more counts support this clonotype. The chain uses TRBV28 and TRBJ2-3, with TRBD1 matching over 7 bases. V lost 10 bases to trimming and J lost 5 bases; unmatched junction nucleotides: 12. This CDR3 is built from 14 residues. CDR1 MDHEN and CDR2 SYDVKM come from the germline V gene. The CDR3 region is CATLGGSQGDTQYF. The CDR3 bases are TGTGCCACCCTAGGGGGCAGCCAGGGAGATACGCAGTATTTT. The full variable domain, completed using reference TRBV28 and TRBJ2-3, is DVKVTQSSRYLVKRTGEKVFLECVQDMDHENMFWYRQDPGLGLRLIYFSYDVKMKEKGDIPEGYSVSREKKERFSLILESASTNQTSMYLCATLGGSQGDTQYFGPGTRLTVL.

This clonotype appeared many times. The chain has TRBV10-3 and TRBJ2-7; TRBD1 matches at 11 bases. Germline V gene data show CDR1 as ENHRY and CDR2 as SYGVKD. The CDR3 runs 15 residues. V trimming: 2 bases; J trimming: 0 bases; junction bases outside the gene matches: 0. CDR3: CAISEGQGASYEQYF. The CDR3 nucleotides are TGTGCCATCAGTGAGGGACAGGGGGCCTCCTACGAGCAGTACTTC.

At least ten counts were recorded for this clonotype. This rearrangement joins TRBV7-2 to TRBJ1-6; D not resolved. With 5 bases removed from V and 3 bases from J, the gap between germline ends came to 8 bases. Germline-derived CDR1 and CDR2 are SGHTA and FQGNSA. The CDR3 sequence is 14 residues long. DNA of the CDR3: TGTGCCAGCAGCGCTGGGGACTATAATTCACCCCTCCACTTT. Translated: CASSAGDYNSPLHF.

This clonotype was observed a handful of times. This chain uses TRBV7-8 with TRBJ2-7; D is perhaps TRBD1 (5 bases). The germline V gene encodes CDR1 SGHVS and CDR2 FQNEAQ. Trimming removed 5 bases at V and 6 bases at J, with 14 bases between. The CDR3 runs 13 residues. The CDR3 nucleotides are TGTGCCAGCAGCACATCCCCTAGGGGCGAGCAGTACTTC. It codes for CASSTSPRGEQYF.

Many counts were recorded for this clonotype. The CDR3 coding sequence is TGCAGTGCGCCGTGGTCTGGGGCCTACAATGAGCAGTTCTTC. This codes for CSAPWSGAYNEQFF. This chain joins TRBV20-1 and TRBJ2-1; D unclear. The V end was cut by 6 bases, the J end by 2 bases, with 14 bases between. CDR1 is DFQATT, CDR2 SNEGSKA, per germline (reference sequence). The CDR3 consists of 14 residues.

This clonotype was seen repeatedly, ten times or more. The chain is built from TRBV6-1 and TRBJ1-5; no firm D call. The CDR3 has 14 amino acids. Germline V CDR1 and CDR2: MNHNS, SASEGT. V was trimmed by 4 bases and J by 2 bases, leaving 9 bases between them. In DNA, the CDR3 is TGTGCCAGCAGTGGACCTGAGGGCAATCAGCCCCAGCATTTT. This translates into CASSGPEGNQPQHF.

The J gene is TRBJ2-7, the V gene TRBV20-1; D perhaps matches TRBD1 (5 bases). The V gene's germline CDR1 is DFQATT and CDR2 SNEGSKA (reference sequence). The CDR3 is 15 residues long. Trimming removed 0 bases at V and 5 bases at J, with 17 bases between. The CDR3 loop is CSARDRQYSSNEQYF. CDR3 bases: TGCAGTGCTAGAGATCGACAGTATAGTTCCAACGAGCAGTACTTC.

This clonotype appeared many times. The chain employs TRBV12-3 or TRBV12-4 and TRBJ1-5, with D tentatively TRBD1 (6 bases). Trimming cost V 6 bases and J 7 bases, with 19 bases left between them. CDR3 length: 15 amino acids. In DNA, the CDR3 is TGTGCCAGCAGCTCCGCCGGGACATTTGGGCAGCCCCAGCATTTT. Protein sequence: CASSSAGTFGQPQHF.

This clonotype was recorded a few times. For the CDR3, the DNA is TGTGCCAGCAGCTTATTCCTGATCGCCGGGACAGGACACAAAAACATTCAGTACTTC. It translates to CASSLFLIAGTGHKNIQYF. The gene calls are TRBV11-1 and TRBJ2-4; 8 bases are a match to TRBD1. The trim removed 2 bases at V and 3 bases at J, leaving 15 bases unmatched. Germline loops: CDR1 SGHAT, CDR2 FQDESV (reference sequence). The CDR3 length is 19 residues. Supplemented by reference TRBV11-1 and TRBJ2-4, the full variable domain reads EAEVAQSPRYKITEKSQAVAFWCDPISGHATLYWYRQILGQGPELLVQFQDESVVDDSQLPKDRFSAERLKGVDSTLKIQPAELGDSAMYLCASSLFLIAGTGHKNIQYFGAGTRLSVL.

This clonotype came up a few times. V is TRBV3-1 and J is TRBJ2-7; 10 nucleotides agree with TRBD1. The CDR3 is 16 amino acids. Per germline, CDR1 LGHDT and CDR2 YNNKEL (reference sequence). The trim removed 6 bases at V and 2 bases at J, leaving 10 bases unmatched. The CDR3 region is CASRQGPGTGAYEQYF. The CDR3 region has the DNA TGTGCCAGCAGGCAGGGGCCGGGGACAGGGGCCTACGAGCAGTACTTC.

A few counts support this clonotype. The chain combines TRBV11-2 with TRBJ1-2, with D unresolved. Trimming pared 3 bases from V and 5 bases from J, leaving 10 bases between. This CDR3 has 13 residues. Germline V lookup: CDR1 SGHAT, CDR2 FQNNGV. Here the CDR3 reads CASSFRSPYGYTF. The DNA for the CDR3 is TGTGCCAGCAGCTTCCGATCCCCATATGGCTACACCTTC.

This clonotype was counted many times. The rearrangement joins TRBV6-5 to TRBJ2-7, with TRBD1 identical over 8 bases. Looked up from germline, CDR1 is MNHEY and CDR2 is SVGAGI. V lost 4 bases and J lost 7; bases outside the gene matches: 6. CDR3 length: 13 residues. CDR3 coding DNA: TGTGCCAGCAGTTGGGCAGGGGGCAGTGAGCAGTACTTC. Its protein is CASSWAGGSEQYF.

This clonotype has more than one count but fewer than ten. The CDR3 region is CASSLISGVTNEQFF. In DNA, the CDR3 is TGTGCCAGCAGCTTAATTAGCGGGGTCACCAATGAGCAGTTCTTC. The V and J genes are TRBV7-3 and TRBJ2-1; the match to TRBD2 covers 8 bases. This CDR3 is 15 amino acids long. CDR1 SGHTA and CDR2 FQGTGA come from the germline V gene. V dropped 1 base and J dropped 6; count of bases not matched to a gene: 5.

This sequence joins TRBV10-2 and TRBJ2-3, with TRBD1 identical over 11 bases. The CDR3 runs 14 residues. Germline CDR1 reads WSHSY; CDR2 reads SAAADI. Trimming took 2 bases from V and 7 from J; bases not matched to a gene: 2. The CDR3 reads CASSEGQGAYTQYF. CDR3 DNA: TGCGCCAGCAGTGAGGGACAGGGGGCATATACGCAGTATTTT.

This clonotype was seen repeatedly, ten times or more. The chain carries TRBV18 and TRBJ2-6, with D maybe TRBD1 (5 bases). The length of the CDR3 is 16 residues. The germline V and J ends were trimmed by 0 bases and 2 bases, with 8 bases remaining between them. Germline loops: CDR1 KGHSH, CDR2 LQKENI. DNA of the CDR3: TGTGCCAGCTCACCACCTCCAGGGCCTGGGGCCAACGTCCTGACTTTC. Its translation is CASSPPPGPGANVLTF.

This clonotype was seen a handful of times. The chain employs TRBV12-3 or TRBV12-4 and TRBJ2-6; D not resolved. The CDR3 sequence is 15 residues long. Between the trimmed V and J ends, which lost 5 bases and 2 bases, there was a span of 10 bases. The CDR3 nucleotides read TGTGCCAGCAGTCCCCACGAAGCTGGGGCCAACGTCCTGACTTTC. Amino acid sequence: CASSPHEAGANVLTF.

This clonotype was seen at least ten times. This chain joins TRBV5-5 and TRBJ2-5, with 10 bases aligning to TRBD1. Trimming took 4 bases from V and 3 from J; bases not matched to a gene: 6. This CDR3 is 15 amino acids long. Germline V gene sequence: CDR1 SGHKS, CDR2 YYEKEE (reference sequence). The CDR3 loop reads CASSHWDRGEETQYF. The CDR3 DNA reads TGTGCCAGCAGCCACTGGGACAGGGGAGAAGAGACCCAGTACTTC.

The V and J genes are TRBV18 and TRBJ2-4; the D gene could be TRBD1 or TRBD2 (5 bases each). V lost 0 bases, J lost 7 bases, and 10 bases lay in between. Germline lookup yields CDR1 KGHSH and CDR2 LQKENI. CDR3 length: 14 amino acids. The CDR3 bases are TGTGCCAGCTCACCACCGGGACCGCACAACATTCAGTACTTC. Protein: CASSPPGPHNIQYF.

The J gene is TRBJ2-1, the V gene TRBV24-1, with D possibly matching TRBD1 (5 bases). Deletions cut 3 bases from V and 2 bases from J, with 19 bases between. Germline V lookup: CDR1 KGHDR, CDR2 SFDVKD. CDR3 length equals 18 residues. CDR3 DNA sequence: TGTGCCACCAGTGATACCAGTGGGGCAGGGCGAACCTACAATGAGCAGTTCTTC. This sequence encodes CATSDTSGAGRTYNEQFF.

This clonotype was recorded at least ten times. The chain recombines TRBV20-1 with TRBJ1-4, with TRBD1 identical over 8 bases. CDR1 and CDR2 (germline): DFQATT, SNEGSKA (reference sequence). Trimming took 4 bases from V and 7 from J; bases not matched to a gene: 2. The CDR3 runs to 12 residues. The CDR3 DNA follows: TGCAGTGCTAACAGGGGGGGTGAAAAACTGTTTTTT. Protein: CSANRGGEKLFF.

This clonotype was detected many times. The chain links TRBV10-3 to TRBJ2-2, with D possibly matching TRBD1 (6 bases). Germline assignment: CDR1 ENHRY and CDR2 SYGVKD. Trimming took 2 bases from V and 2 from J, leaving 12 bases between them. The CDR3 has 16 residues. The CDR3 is CAISERTGINTGELFF. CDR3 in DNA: TGTGCCATCAGTGAGAGAACAGGGATTAACACCGGGGAGCTGTTTTTT.

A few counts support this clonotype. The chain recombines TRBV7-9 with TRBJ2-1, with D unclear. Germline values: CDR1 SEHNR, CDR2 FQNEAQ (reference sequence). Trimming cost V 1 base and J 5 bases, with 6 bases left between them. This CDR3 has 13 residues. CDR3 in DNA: TGTGCCAGCAGCTTAGATTCCCACAATGAGCAGTTCTTC. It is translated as CASSLDSHNEQFF.

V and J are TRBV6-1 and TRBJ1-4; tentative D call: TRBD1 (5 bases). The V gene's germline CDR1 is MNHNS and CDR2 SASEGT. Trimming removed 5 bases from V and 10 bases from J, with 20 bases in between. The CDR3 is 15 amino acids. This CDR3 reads CASSPRTEARGKLFF. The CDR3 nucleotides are TGTGCCAGCAGTCCTCGGACGGAGGCGAGGGGAAAACTGTTTTTT.

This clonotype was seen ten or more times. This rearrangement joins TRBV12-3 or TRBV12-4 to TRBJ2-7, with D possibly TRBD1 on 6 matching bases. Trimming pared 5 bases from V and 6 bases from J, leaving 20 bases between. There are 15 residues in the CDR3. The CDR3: CASSPRGWAGAEQYF. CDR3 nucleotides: TGTGCCAGCAGTCCCCGAGGGTGGGCAGGGGCCGAGCAGTACTTC.

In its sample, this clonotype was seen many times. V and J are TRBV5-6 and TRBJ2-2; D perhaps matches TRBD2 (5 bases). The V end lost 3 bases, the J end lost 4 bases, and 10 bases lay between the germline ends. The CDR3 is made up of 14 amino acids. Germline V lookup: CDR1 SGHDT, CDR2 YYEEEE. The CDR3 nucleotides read TGTGCCAGCAGCTGGGGAGCAAGCACCGGGGAGCTGTTTTTT. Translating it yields CASSWGASTGELFF.

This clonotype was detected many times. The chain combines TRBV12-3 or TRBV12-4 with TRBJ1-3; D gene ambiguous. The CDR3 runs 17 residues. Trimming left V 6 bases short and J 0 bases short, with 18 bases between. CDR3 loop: CASSLSAVRSSGNTIYF. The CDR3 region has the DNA TGTGCCAGCAGCCTCAGTGCTGTTAGATCCTCTGGAAACACCATATATTTT.